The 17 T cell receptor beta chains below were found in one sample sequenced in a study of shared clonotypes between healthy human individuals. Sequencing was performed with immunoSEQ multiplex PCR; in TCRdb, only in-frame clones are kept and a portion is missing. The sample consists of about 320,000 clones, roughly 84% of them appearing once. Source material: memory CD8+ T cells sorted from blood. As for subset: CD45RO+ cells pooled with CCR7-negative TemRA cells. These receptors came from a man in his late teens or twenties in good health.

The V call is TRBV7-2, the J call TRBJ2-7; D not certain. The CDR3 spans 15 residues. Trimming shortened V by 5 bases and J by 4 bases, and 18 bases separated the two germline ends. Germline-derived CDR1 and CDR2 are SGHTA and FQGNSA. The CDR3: CASSTHSDTGYEQYF. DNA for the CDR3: TGTGCCAGCAGCACCCACAGCGATACCGGTTACGAGCAGTACTTC.

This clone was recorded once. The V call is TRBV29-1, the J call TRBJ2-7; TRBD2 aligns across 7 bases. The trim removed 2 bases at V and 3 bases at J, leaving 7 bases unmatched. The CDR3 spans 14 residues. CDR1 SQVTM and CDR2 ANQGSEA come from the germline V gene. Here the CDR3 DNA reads TGCAGCGTTGAAATCGCGGGAGCGAACTACGAGCAGTACTTC. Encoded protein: CSVEIAGANYEQYF.

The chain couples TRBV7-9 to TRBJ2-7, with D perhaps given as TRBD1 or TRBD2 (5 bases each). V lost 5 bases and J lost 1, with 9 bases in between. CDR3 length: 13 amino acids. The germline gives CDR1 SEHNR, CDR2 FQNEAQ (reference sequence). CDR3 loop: CASSPEGSYEQYF. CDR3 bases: TGTGCCAGCAGCCCAGAGGGGTCCTACGAGCAGTACTTC.

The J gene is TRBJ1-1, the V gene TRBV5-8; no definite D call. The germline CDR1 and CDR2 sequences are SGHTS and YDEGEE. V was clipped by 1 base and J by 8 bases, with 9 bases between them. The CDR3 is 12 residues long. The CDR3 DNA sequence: TGTGCCAGCAGCTTGAGAGGGAGCGAAGCTTTCTTT. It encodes CASSLRGSEAFF.

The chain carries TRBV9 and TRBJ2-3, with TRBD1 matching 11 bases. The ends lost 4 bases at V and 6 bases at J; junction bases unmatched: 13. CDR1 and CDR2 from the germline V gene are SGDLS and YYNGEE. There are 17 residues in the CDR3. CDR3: CASSPPLGQGAKDTQYF. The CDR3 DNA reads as TGTGCCAGCAGCCCCCCGCTCGGACAGGGGGCAAAGGATACGCAGTATTTT.

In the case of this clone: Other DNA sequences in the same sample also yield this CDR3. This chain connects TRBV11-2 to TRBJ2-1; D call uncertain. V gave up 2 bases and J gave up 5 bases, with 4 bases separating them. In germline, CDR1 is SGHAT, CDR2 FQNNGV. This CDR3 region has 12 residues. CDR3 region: CASSLLNNEQFF. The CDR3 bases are TGTGCCAGCAGCTTATTAAACAATGAGCAGTTCTTC.

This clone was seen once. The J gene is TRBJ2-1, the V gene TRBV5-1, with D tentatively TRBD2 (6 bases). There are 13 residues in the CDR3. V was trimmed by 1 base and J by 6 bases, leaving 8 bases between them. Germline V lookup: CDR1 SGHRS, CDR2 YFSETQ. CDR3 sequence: CASSLRGSNEQFF. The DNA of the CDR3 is TGCGCCAGCAGCTTGCGGGGGAGCAATGAGCAGTTCTTC.

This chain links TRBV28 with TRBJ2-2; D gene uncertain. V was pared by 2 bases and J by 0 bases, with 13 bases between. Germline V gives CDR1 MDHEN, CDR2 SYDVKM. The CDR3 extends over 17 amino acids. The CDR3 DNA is TGTGCCAGCAGTTTAAAACGGGCTGGATCGAACACCGGGGAGCTGTTTTTT. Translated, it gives CASSLKRAGSNTGELFF. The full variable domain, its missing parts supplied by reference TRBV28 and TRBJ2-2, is DVKVTQSSRYLVKRTGEKVFLECVQDMDHENMFWYRQDPGLGLRLIYFSYDVKMKEKGDIPEGYSVSREKKERFSLILESASTNQTSMYLCASSLKRAGSNTGELFFGEGSRLTVL.

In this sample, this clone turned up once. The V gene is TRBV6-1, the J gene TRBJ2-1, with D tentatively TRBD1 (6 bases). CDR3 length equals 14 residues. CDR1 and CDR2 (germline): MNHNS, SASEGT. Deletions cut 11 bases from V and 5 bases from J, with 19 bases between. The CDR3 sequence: CACCPGHPNNEQFF. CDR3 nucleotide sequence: TGTGCCTGTTGCCCGGGACACCCAAACAATGAGCAGTTCTTC.

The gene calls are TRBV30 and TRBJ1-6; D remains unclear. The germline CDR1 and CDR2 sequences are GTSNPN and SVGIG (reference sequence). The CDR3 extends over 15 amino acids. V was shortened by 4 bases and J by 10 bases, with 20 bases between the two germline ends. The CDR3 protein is CAWTTGTPIGSPLHF. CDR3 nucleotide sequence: TGTGCCTGGACGACCGGTACCCCCATAGGGTCACCCCTCCACTTT.

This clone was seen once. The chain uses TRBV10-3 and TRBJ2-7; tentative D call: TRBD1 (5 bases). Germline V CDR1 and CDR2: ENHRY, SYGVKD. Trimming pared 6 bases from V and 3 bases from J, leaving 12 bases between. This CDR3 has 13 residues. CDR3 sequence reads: CAIRGQSFYEQYF. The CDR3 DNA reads TGTGCCATCAGAGGACAAAGTTTCTACGAGCAGTACTTC.

The CDR3 loop is CASSYGLAGNEQYF. Here the CDR3 DNA reads TGTGCCAGCAGTTACGGACTAGCGGGAAACGAGCAGTACTTC. The chain recombines TRBV5-4 with TRBJ2-7, with 12 nucleotides matching TRBD2. The CDR3 runs to 14 residues. Per germline, CDR1 SGHNT and CDR2 YYREEE (reference sequence). The ends lost 5 bases at V and 5 bases at J; junction bases unmatched: 5.

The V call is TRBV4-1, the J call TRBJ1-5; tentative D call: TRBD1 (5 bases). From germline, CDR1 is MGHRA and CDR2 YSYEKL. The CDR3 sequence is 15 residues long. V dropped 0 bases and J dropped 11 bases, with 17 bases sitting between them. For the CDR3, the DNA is TGCGCCAGCAGCCAAGATAGTGGGGGAGGTTGGACCCAGCATTTT. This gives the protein CASSQDSGGGWTQHF.

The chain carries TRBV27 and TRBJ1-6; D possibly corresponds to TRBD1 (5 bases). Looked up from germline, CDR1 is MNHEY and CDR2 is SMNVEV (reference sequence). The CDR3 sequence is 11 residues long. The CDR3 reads CTDQGDSPLHF. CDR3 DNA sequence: TGTACCGACCAGGGTGATTCACCCCTCCACTTT.

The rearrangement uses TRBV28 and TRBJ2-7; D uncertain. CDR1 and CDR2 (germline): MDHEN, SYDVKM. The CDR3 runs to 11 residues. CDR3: CAIRSSYEQYF. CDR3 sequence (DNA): TGTGCGATAAGAAGTTCCTACGAGCAGTACTTC.

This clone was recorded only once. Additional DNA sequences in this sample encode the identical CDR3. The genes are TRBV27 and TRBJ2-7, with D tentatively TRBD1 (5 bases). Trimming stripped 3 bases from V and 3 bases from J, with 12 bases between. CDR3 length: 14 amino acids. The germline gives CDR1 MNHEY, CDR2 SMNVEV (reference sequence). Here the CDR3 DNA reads TGTGCCAGCAGTTTTGGCCAGGGTGGCTACGAGCAGTACTTC. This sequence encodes CASSFGQGGYEQYF.

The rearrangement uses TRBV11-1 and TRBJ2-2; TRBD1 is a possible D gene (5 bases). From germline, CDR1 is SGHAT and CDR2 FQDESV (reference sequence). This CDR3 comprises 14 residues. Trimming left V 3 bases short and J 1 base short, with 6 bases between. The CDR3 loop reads CASSLQGNTGELFF. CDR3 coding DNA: TGTGCCAGCAGCTTGCAGGGGAACACCGGGGAGCTGTTTTTT.